This entry lists 17 T cell receptor beta chains sequenced from one sample in a study of vaccination effects on CD4 cells after COVID-19. Prior to sequencing, the ViraFEST assay stimulated PBMC with viral peptide pools, which expanded the antigen-specific CD4+ T cells. The culture ran for about eleven days before CD4+ T cells were isolated. Having tested negative for nucleocapsid antibodies, the vaccine recipients showed no prior SARS-CoV-2 infection. The antigens these receptors bind are not known. TCRdb keeps only in-frame clones here, not all; method: immunoSEQ multiplex PCR. The table includes tens of thousands of clones, roughly 70% detected once. This sample comprised CD4+ T cells from PBMCs cultured with HCoV-OC43 spike peptides, obtained before COVID-19 vaccination. The subset denotes: HCoV-OC43 spike overlapping peptide pool stimulation. All receptors come from a human donor who received a COVID-19 vaccine.

The chain links TRBV4-3 to TRBJ1-6; TRBD1 matches 7 bases. CDR3 size: 15 residues. Germline assignment: CDR1 LGHNA and CDR2 YSLEER. Trimming cost V 0 bases and J 9 bases; bases outside gene matches: 5. The CDR3 bases are TGCGCCAGCAGCCAAGAAGGGGACAGTATTTCACCCCTCCACTTT. Translating it yields CASSQEGDSISPLHF.

The CDR3 loop reads CASSLGLGTMGYTF. For the CDR3, the DNA is TGCGCCAGCAGCTTGGGGTTAGGAACTATGGGCTACACCTTC. J is TRBJ1-2 and V is TRBV5-1; D not resolved. The CDR3 consists of 14 residues. V was cut by 0 bases and J by 8 bases, with 14 bases left in between. Germline loops: CDR1 SGHRS, CDR2 YFSETQ. The full variable domain, its missing parts supplied by reference TRBV5-1 and TRBJ1-2, is KAGVTQTPRYLIKTRGQQVTLSCSPISGHRSVSWYQQTPGQGLQFLFEYFSETQRNKGNFPGRFSGRQFSNSRSEMNVSTLELGDSALYLCASSLGLGTMGYTFGSGTRLTVV.

The chain is built from TRBV27 and TRBJ1-2; no clear D. V was pared by 6 bases and J by 7 bases, with 12 bases between. Germline V CDR1 and CDR2: MNHEY, SMNVEV (reference sequence). The CDR3 consists of 12 residues. The CDR3, as DNA: TGTGCCAGCAGAAGAGCCCGGGGTGGCTACACCTTC. Protein product: CASRRARGGYTF.

This chain links TRBV11-2 with TRBJ2-2, with D perhaps matching TRBD1 or TRBD2 (6 bases each). Germline CDR1 is SGHAT and CDR2 is FQNNGV. V dropped 1 base and J dropped 0 bases, with 18 bases sitting between them. This CDR3 has 19 amino acids. In DNA form, the CDR3 reads TGTGCCAGCAGCTTAGTTATTCGTATTGGGGGGCCGAACACCGGGGAGCTGTTTTTT. Its protein product is CASSLVIRIGGPNTGELFF. The full variable domain, with the rest looked up from reference TRBV11-2 and TRBJ2-2, is EAGVAQSPRYKIIEKRQSVAFWCNPISGHATLYWYQQILGQGPKLLIQFQNNGVVDDSQLPKDRFSAERLKGVDSTLKIQPAKLEDSAVYLCASSLVIRIGGPNTGELFFGEGSRLTVL.

This clone was observed a few times. The rearrangement joins TRBV6-5 to TRBJ1-6, with D possibly being TRBD1 (5 bases). This CDR3 has 16 residues. The V and J ends lost 3 bases and 7 bases respectively, with 16 bases between them. The V gene's germline CDR1 is MNHEY and CDR2 SVGAGI. In DNA, the CDR3 is TGTGCCAGCAGTTATTCTCTTTCCGGGGGGAATTCACCCCTCCACTTT. This gives the protein CASSYSLSGGNSPLHF.

This clone was observed a single time. V and J are TRBV9 and TRBJ2-3; TRBD2 aligns across 14 bases. Trimming removed 4 bases from V and 2 bases from J; junction bases left unmatched: 9. This CDR3 region has 18 residues. CDR1 and CDR2 (germline): SGDLS, YYNGEE. The CDR3 nucleotides are TGTGCCAGCAGCACCACGCCGGGACTAGCGGGGGCCACAGATACGCAGTATTTT. Amino acids: CASSTTPGLAGATDTQYF.

The chain recombines TRBV7-3 with TRBJ1-5; tentative D call: TRBD1 (6 bases). Germline V gene sequence: CDR1 SGHTA, CDR2 FQGTGA. The CDR3 spans 12 residues. Deletions cut 1 base from V and 8 bases from J, with 6 bases between. The CDR3, as DNA: TGTGCCAGCAGCTTAAAGGGGGAGCCCCAGCATTTT. Its protein is CASSLKGEPQHF.

This clone was counted between two and nine times. V usage is TRBV7-2 and J usage is TRBJ2-5; D possibly matches TRBD1 or TRBD2 (5 bases each). The V and J ends lost 5 bases and 5 bases respectively, with 15 bases between them. The CDR3 is made up of 14 amino acids. The germline V gene has CDR1 SGHTA and CDR2 FQGNSA. This CDR3 is CASSLWGSGETQYF. The CDR3 DNA reads TGTGCCAGCAGCCTCTGGGGGTCTGGTGAGACCCAGTACTTC.

The chain is built from TRBV12-5 and TRBJ2-1; 7 nucleotides align to TRBD1. This CDR3 spans 14 amino acids. The ends lost 2 bases at V and 15 bases at J; junction bases unmatched: 13. CDR1 LGHNT and CDR2 FRNRAP come from the germline V gene. CDR3 nucleotides: TGTGCTAGTGGTTTGCCTGACTTTGAGGGGGCCCCGTTCTTC. Its protein product is CASGLPDFEGAPFF.

V is TRBV6-6 and J is TRBJ2-1; 8 positions match TRBD1. Per germline, CDR1 MNHNY and CDR2 SVGAGI (reference sequence). V was pared by 6 bases and J by 10 bases, with 11 bases of the junction left unmatched. The length of the CDR3 is 14 residues. For the CDR3, the DNA is TGTGCCAGCAGATCTCAGGGGGCGGGAAGGGAGCAGTTCTTC. Translation gives CASRSQGAGREQFF.

The rearrangement links TRBV7-3 to TRBJ2-1, with 10 bases lining up with TRBD2. This CDR3 has 15 amino acids. The V gene's germline CDR1 is SGHTA and CDR2 FQGTGA. After removal of 5 bases from V and 2 bases from J, the junction contained 3 bases not matched to a gene. CDR3 nucleotides: TGTGCCAGCAGCCCACTAGCGGGACCCTACAATGAGCAGTTCTTC. This translates into CASSPLAGPYNEQFF.

J is TRBJ2-3 and V is TRBV4-1; 7 bases map to TRBD1. The CDR3 has 16 amino acids. The germline gives CDR1 MGHRA, CDR2 YSYEKL. V dropped 4 bases and J dropped 3; count of bases not matched to a gene: 10. The CDR3 reads CASSRLPGTVTDTQYF. CDR3 nucleotides: TGCGCCAGCAGCCGGCTGCCGGGGACAGTTACAGATACGCAGTATTTT.

This clone was recorded only once. The gene calls are TRBV9 and TRBJ1-5; the D gene is possibly TRBD1 (6 bases). Germline V gene data show CDR1 as SGDLS and CDR2 as YYNGEE. V was pared by 3 bases and J by 3 bases, with 10 bases between. This CDR3 contains 14 residues. CDR3: CASSGTATNQPQHF. The CDR3, as DNA: TGTGCCAGCAGCGGGACAGCTACCAATCAGCCCCAGCATTTT.

V usage is TRBV18 and J usage is TRBJ2-7; possible D gene TRBD1, 8 bases. The CDR3 loop spans 14 amino acids. The V end was cut by 3 bases, the J end by 6 bases, with 15 bases between. Germline CDR1 is KGHSH and CDR2 is LQKENI. The CDR3 reads CASSPQTGEGEQYV. CDR3 coding DNA: TGTGCCAGCTCACCCCAGACAGGGGAGGGCGAGCAGTACGTC.

This clone was detected only a few times. The J gene is TRBJ2-3, the V gene TRBV7-6, with 7 bases aligning to TRBD2. Germline trimming cut 3 bases from V and 4 bases from J; bases unmatched to any gene: 7. CDR1 is SGHVS and CDR2 is FNYEAQ in the germline V gene. The CDR3 spans 15 residues. CDR3 loop: CASSFGRGRSDTQYF. CDR3 nucleotide sequence: TGTGCCAGCAGCTTTGGGCGGGGGAGGTCAGATACGCAGTATTTT.

The V and J genes are TRBV29-1 and TRBJ2-7, with a weak D call TRBD1 (5 bases). Germline V gene lookup returns CDR1 SQVTM and CDR2 ANQGSEA. V was clipped by 6 bases and J by 2 bases, with 17 bases between them. The CDR3 covers 14 residues. The CDR3 loop is CSVEMGRVTYEQYV. The CDR3 nucleotides are TGCAGCGTGGAAATGGGCAGGGTTACCTACGAGCAGTACGTC.

In this sample, this clone turned up a few times. The chain carries TRBV5-4 and TRBJ1-2, with 8 bases lining up with TRBD1. This CDR3 has 15 residues. V lost 0 bases and J lost 7; bases outside the gene matches: 8. The V gene's germline CDR1 is SGHNT and CDR2 YYREEE (reference sequence). CDR3 DNA sequence: TGTGCCAGCAGCTTGGTTGGACAGGGTCAAACTGGCTACACCTTC. It is translated as CASSLVGQGQTGYTF.